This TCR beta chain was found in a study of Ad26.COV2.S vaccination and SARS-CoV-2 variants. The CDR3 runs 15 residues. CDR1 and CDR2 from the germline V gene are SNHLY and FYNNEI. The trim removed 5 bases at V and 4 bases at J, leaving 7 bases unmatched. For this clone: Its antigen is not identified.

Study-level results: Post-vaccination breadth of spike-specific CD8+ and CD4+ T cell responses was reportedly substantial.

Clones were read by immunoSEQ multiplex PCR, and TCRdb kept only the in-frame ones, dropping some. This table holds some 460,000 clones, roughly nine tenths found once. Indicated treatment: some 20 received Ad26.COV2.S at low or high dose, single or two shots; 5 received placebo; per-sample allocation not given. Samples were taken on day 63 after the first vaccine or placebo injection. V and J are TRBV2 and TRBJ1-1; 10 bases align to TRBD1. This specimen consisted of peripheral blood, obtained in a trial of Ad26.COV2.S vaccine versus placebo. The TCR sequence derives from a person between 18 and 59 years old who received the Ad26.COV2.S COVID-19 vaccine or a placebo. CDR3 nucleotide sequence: TGTGCCAGCAGTCCCCGGACAGGGGGGCCCACTGAAGCTTTCTTT. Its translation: CASSPRTGGPTEAFF.